These 30 T cell receptor beta chains share one sample of origin, sequenced in a study of vaccination effects on CD4 cells after COVID-19. Sequencing in the ViraFEST assay came after antigen-specific CD4+ T cells had been expanded with viral peptide pools, which were used to stimulate PBMC. Investigators separated out CD4+ T cells once around nine days of culture had passed. Measured with immunoSEQ multiplex PCR; TCRdb has only the in-frame clones, and not every one. Of about 31,000 clones detected, roughly 63% appear once; the ten largest clones hold around 27%. For these TCRs, the target antigens are not known. This sample comprised CD4+ T cells from PBMCs cultured with HCoV-229E spike peptides, obtained before COVID-19 vaccination. These receptors all come from a human donor who received a COVID-19 vaccine.

This clone has just a few counts. The rearrangement joins TRBV4-1 to TRBJ2-7, with 9 bases lining up with TRBD1. The CDR3 covers 16 residues. The V segment lost 0 bases and the J segment 5 bases; nucleotides outside the gene matches: 8. Per germline, CDR1 MGHRA and CDR2 YSYEKL. Here the CDR3 DNA reads TGCGCCAGCAGCCAAGATTTAGGACAGGGGATGAACGAGCAGTACTTC. Protein sequence: CASSQDLGQGMNEQYF.

CDR3 nucleotides: TGTGCCACCAGGGTAGTCTTGGACAGGGAGTGGGAGCAGTACTTC. Its translation: CATRVVLDREWEQYF. The chain combines TRBV24-1 with TRBJ2-7; 8 nucleotides line up with TRBD1. The CDR3 is 15 amino acids. V shed 7 bases and J 7 bases; nucleotides not matched to a gene: 14. In germline, CDR1 is KGHDR, CDR2 SFDVKD.

The chain has TRBV2 and TRBJ2-5; D is uncertain. Looked up from germline, CDR1 is SNHLY and CDR2 is FYNNEI. The CDR3 loop spans 11 amino acids. Trimming stripped 7 bases from V and 5 bases from J, with 8 bases between. The CDR3 DNA reads as TGTGCCAGCATGGGTTGGGAGACCCAGTACTTC. It is translated as CASMGWETQYF.

This clone was recorded only once. This chain joins TRBV6-5 and TRBJ2-3, with D perhaps matching TRBD2 (5 bases). Germline V CDR1 and CDR2: MNHEY, SVGAGI. The CDR3 runs 14 residues. Trimming stripped 6 bases from V and 1 base from J, with 11 bases between. This chain's CDR3 is CASRDLGRTDTQYF. The CDR3 nucleotides are TGTGCCAGCAGGGACTTAGGGCGCACAGATACGCAGTATTTT.

The count of this clone is one. The chain is built from TRBV11-2 and TRBJ2-7; D is uncertain. Germline-derived CDR1 and CDR2 are SGHAT and FQNNGV. The germline V and J ends were trimmed by 0 bases and 2 bases, with 5 bases remaining between them. The CDR3 runs 13 residues. The DNA for the CDR3 is TGTGCCAGCAGCTTAGATCATCCCTACGAGCAGTACTTC. This encodes CASSLDHPYEQYF.

This sequence joins TRBV6-2 or TRBV6-3 and TRBJ2-1; TRBD1 or TRBD2 may be the D gene (5 bases each). Germline CDR1 and CDR2: MNHEY and SVGEGT. The CDR3 has 15 amino acids. The ends were cut back, 3 bases at V and 4 bases at J, with 13 bases in the middle. The CDR3 DNA sequence: TGTGCCAGCAGTTATGGGACCTCGACTTACAATGAGCAGTTCTTC. Translated, it gives CASSYGTSTYNEQFF.

The rearrangement links TRBV4-2 to TRBJ2-1, with TRBD2 as a possible D gene (6 bases). The V and J ends lost 4 bases and 0 bases respectively, with 10 bases between them. Germline V gives CDR1 LGHNA, CDR2 YNFKEQ. The CDR3 covers 15 residues. CDR3 residues: CASSPQGGSYNEQFF. The CDR3 DNA reads TGTGCCAGCAGCCCTCAGGGAGGCTCCTACAATGAGCAGTTCTTC.

The chain recombines TRBV7-2 with TRBJ2-1; D perhaps matches TRBD2 (6 bases). The V end lost 5 bases, the J end lost 8 bases, and 13 bases lay between the germline ends. Germline values: CDR1 SGHTA, CDR2 FQGNSA. This CDR3 has 13 amino acids. CDR3 sequence: CASSNSGRYEQFF. Here the CDR3 DNA reads TGTGCCAGCAGCAATAGCGGACGGTATGAGCAGTTCTTC.

The chain uses TRBV19 and TRBJ2-1; 10 bases fit TRBD1. The junction had 9 bases not matched to a gene; V was cut back by 3 bases and J by 7 bases. CDR3 length: 16 residues. CDR1 LNHDA and CDR2 SQIVND come from the germline V gene (reference sequence). The DNA for the CDR3 is TGTGCCAGTAGTATGAATGGGAGACAGGGGGCGAATGAGCAGTTCTTC. Amino acid sequence: CASSMNGRQGANEQFF.

This clone was found a few times. V usage is TRBV14 and J usage is TRBJ1-5; no firm D call. V lost 0 bases, J lost 5 bases, and 5 bases lay in between. The CDR3 is 13 amino acids. The germline CDR1 and CDR2 sequences are SGHDN and FVKESK. The CDR3 reads CASSQDGHQPQHF. In DNA, the CDR3 is TGTGCCAGCAGCCAAGATGGCCATCAGCCCCAGCATTTT. Based on the CDR3 plus reference TRBV14 and TRBJ1-5, the full variable domain is EAGVTQFPSHSVIEKGQTVTLRCDPISGHDNLYWYRRVMGKEIKFLLHFVKESKQDESGMPNNRFLAERTGGTYSTLKVQPAELEDSGVYFCASSQDGHQPQHFGDGTRLSIL.

This clone appeared once. The chain combines TRBV19 with TRBJ1-5; weak D call: TRBD1 (6 bases). Germline-derived CDR1 and CDR2 are LNHDA and SQIVND (reference sequence). The CDR3 extends over 14 amino acids. Trimming left V 8 bases short and J 6 bases short, with 17 bases between. The CDR3 loop is CASHQSTGFQPQHF. As DNA, the CDR3 is TGTGCCAGTCACCAATCAACAGGGTTTCAGCCCCAGCATTTT.

This chain uses TRBV2 with TRBJ2-6; D ambiguous. This CDR3 comprises 15 residues. The V end lost 7 bases, the J end lost 1 base, and 11 bases lay between the germline ends. The germline CDR1 and CDR2 sequences are SNHLY and FYNNEI. The CDR3 spells CASTTDKSGANVLTF. CDR3 DNA sequence: TGTGCCAGCACCACCGACAAGTCTGGGGCCAACGTCCTGACTTTC.

The rearrangement joins TRBV30 to TRBJ1-4; 8 nucleotides match TRBD1. Per germline, CDR1 GTSNPN and CDR2 SVGIG (reference sequence). The CDR3 runs 15 residues. V shed 0 bases and J 4 bases; nucleotides not matched to a gene: 4. The CDR3 sequence: CAWSVGTGSNEKLFF. DNA for the CDR3: TGTGCCTGGAGTGTAGGGACAGGCAGTAATGAAAAACTGTTTTTT.

The rearrangement uses TRBV15 and TRBJ1-5, with 12 bases identical to TRBD1. CDR1 and CDR2 (germline): LNHNV, YYDKDF (reference sequence). The CDR3 is 17 residues long. V lost 1 base to trimming and J lost 7 bases; unmatched junction nucleotides: 8. CDR3 residues: CATSRVGTGGRRQPQHF. CDR3 sequence (DNA): TGTGCCACCAGCAGAGTGGGGACAGGGGGCAGAAGGCAGCCCCAGCATTTT.

This clone showed up just once. The gene calls are TRBV6-5 and TRBJ1-1, with TRBD1 matching 12 bases. Germline lookup yields CDR1 MNHEY and CDR2 SVGAGI. The V and J ends lost 6 bases and 4 bases, in that order; junction bases with no gene match: 0. The CDR3 totals 13 residues. CDR3 residues: CASRGQGATEAFF. CDR3 nucleotide sequence: TGTGCCAGCAGGGGACAGGGGGCCACTGAAGCTTTCTTT.

The chain recombines TRBV18 with TRBJ1-1; no firm D call. CDR1 and CDR2 (germline): KGHSH, LQKENI. V dropped 5 bases and J dropped 1 base, with 8 bases sitting between them. The CDR3 sequence is 13 residues long. In DNA form, the CDR3 reads TGTGCCAGCTCAGCGACACCGAACACTGAAGCTTTCTTT. It specifies CASSATPNTEAFF. Complete variable domain (other parts from reference TRBV18 and TRBJ1-1): NAGVMQNPRHLVRRRGQEARLRCSPMKGHSHVYWYRQLPEEGLKFMVYLQKENIIDESGMPKERFSAEFPKEGPSILRIQQVVRGDSAAYFCASSATPNTEAFFGQGTRLTVV.

The genes are TRBV5-4 and TRBJ1-5, with a weak D call TRBD1 (5 bases). Trimming pared 4 bases from V and 3 bases from J, leaving 14 bases between. This CDR3 comprises 15 residues. Looked up from germline, CDR1 is SGHNT and CDR2 is YYREEE (reference sequence). The CDR3 nucleotides read TGTGCCAGCAGCCCCACAGCGGGGGACAATCAGCCCCAGCATTTT. Translation: CASSPTAGDNQPQHF.

This clone showed up just a few times. V is TRBV12-5 and J is TRBJ1-5; possible D gene TRBD1, 6 bases. Germline assignment: CDR1 LGHNT and CDR2 FRNRAP. The CDR3 covers 16 residues. Trimming shortened V by 1 base and J by 9 bases, and 19 bases separated the two germline ends. The CDR3 spells CASGLAIQGPLGPQHF. For the CDR3, the DNA is TGTGCTAGTGGTTTGGCGATACAGGGACCCCTTGGGCCCCAGCATTTT.

This chain joins TRBV19 and TRBJ2-3, with TRBD1 matching 8 bases. The CDR3 extends over 11 amino acids. Germline CDR1 reads LNHDA; CDR2 reads SQIVND (reference sequence). V lost 3 bases, J lost 11 bases, and 1 base stayed unmatched. The CDR3 region has the DNA TGTGCCAGTAGTATGACAGGGGAGCAGTATTTT. This gives the protein CASSMTGEQYF. Variable domain in full (rest from reference TRBV19 and TRBJ2-3): DGGITQSPKYLFRKEGQNVTLSCEQNLNHDAMYWYRQDPGQGLRLIYYSQIVNDFQKGDIAEGYSVSREKKESFPLTVTSAQKNPTAFYLCASSMTGEQYFGPGTRLTVL.

The rearrangement uses TRBV11-2 and TRBJ2-2; tentatively, D is TRBD1 or TRBD2 (5 bases each). CDR1 is SGHAT and CDR2 is FQNNGV in the germline V gene. CDR3 length equals 17 residues. V lost 0 bases to trimming and J lost 5 bases, with 16 bases between them. CDR3 nucleotides: TGTGCCAGCAGCTTAGATTTCCGGGGCAGGTATACCGGGGAGCTGTTTTTT. Amino acids: CASSLDFRGRYTGELFF.

The V and J genes are TRBV11-3 and TRBJ2-6; D gene unclear. V was clipped by 1 base and J by 4 bases, with 8 bases between them. Germline assignment: CDR1 SGHNT and CDR2 YENEEA. This CDR3 has 15 residues. The CDR3 is CASSLGVAGANVLTF. The CDR3 DNA sequence: TGTGCCAGCAGCTTAGGCGTGGCCGGGGCCAACGTCCTGACTTTC.

V usage is TRBV3-1 (or the pseudogene TRBV3-2) and J usage is TRBJ1-1; D unresolved. Per the germline V gene, CDR1 is LGHDT and CDR2 is YNNKEL (reference sequence). The CDR3 consists of 12 residues. V lost 3 bases, J lost 2 bases, and 4 bases lay in between. In DNA, the CDR3 is TGTGCCAGCAGCCACGCAAACACTGAAGCTTTCTTT. Translating it yields CASSHANTEAFF.

CDR3 protein: CASRLGAEFDSGYTF. CDR3 nucleotide sequence: TGTGCCAGCCGCCTCGGCGCGGAGTTTGATTCTGGCTACACCTTC. The chain is built from TRBV5-4 and TRBJ1-2; no clear D. V was clipped by 7 bases and J by 7 bases, with 23 bases between them. Germline V gene sequence: CDR1 SGHNT, CDR2 YYREEE (reference sequence). The CDR3 covers 15 residues.

This sequence joins TRBV19 and TRBJ1-6; D might be TRBD1 (5 bases). Looked up from germline, CDR1 is LNHDA and CDR2 is SQIVND (reference sequence). The CDR3 length is 15 residues. V lost 11 bases and J 5 bases, leaving 19 bases between the germline ends. CDR3 loop: CAVKSQGMDNSPLHF. In nucleotides, the CDR3 is TGTGCCGTAAAAAGTCAGGGTATGGATAATTCACCCCTCCACTTT.

Only one count was recorded for this clone. This chain links TRBV5-1 with TRBJ2-2; the D gene could be TRBD1 or TRBD2 (5 bases each). CDR1 SGHRS and CDR2 YFSETQ come from the germline V gene. The V gene lost 0 bases and the J gene lost 3 bases, with 12 bases spanning the gap. This CDR3 is built from 16 residues. The CDR3 nucleotides read TGCGCCAGCAGCTTGGGGTCGGGGCAGCACACCGGGGAGCTGTTTTTT. It specifies CASSLGSGQHTGELFF.

The chain has TRBV7-9 and TRBJ1-5; the match to TRBD1 covers 12 bases. The CDR3 has 14 residues. CDR1 is SEHNR, CDR2 FQNEAQ, per germline (reference sequence). With 5 bases clipped from V and 6 bases from J, the junction kept 2 bases outside the gene matches. The CDR3 loop reads CASSRDRGLQPQHF. The CDR3 DNA is TGTGCCAGCAGCCGGGACAGGGGGCTTCAGCCCCAGCATTTT.

J is TRBJ1-3 and V is TRBV23-1; the match to TRBD1 covers 8 bases. TRBV23-1 is labeled an ORF, and its function is uncertain. CDR3 length equals 15 residues. Trimming removed 5 bases from V and 6 bases from J; junction bases left unmatched: 9. DNA of the CDR3: TGCGCCAGCAGTTATCGGACAGGGCGAATAAACACCATATATTTT. This encodes CASSYRTGRINTIYF.

The V and J genes are TRBV6-6 and TRBJ2-3, with 13 bases fitting TRBD2. The CDR3 runs 15 residues. CDR1 is MNHNY, CDR2 SVGAGI, per germline (reference sequence). With 5 bases clipped from V and 4 bases from J, the junction kept 3 bases outside the gene matches. The CDR3 DNA follows: TGTGCCAGCAGTGTACTAGCGGGGGGGCCAGATACGCAGTATTTT. It specifies CASSVLAGGPDTQYF.

J is TRBJ2-2 and V is TRBV2; no clear D. The V end lost 5 bases, the J end lost 3 bases, and 7 bases lay between the germline ends. The CDR3 is 13 amino acids. The germline V gene encodes CDR1 SNHLY and CDR2 FYNNEI. The DNA of the CDR3 is TGTGCCAGCAGTCCCGCCCACACCGGGGAGCTGTTTTTT. This encodes CASSPAHTGELFF. The entire variable domain, with the rest obtained from reference TRBV2 and TRBJ2-2, is as follows: EPEVTQTPSHQVTQMGQEVILRCVPISNHLYFYWYRQILGQKVEFLVSFYNNEISEKSEIFDDQFSVERPDGSNFTLKIRSTKLEDSAMYFCASSPAHTGELFFGEGSRLTVL.

The V and J genes are TRBV14 and TRBJ2-7; perhaps TRBD2 as D (5 bases). Trimming took 2 bases from V and 7 from J, leaving 24 bases between them. Germline lookup yields CDR1 SGHDN and CDR2 FVKESK. There are 17 residues in the CDR3. The CDR3 DNA sequence: TGTGCCAGCAGCCAAAGGCGGCACCTAGGTCGGGATGAAGAGCAGTACTTC. This codes for CASSQRRHLGRDEEQYF.